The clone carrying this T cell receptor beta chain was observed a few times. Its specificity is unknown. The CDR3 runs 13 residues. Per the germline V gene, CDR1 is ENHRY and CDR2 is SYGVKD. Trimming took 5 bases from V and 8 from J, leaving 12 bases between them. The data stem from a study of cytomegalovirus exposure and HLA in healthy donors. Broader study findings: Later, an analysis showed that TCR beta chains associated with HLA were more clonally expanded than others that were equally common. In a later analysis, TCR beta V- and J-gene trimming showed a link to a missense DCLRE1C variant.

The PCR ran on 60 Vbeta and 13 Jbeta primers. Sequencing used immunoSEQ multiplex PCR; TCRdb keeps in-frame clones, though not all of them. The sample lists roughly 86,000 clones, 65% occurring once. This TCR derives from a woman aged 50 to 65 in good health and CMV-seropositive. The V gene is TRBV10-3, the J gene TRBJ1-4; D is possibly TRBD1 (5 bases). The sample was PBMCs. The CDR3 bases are TGTGCCATCAGTCCCCGGGGGGGGGAAAAACTGTTTTTT. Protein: CAISPRGGEKLFF.